The rows below give T cell receptor beta chains drawn from one sample of a study of T cells after yellow fever vaccination. TCRdb itself ran the 5' RACE reads through MiXCR, one entry per CDR3 protein. The sample lists 200,000 to 300,000 distinct CDR3 sequences; approximately 12% were seen once. The specimen comprised CD4+ T cells sorted from PBMCs, sampled 45 days after the yellow fever booster vaccination. All receptors come from a man between 25 and 39 years old who received the YFV17D yellow fever vaccine. The CDR3 runs from the conserved cysteine through the conserved F or W. D genes are given only for firm matches. Expanded clones get a size class; other rows say once, few or many, or leave the size out.

D gene,J gene,V gene,clone size,CDR3 DNA,CDR3 protein
TRBD2,TRBJ2-3,TRBV7-2,NA,TGTGCCAGCAGCTTATCACTAGCGGGAGCAGATACGCAGTATTTT,CASSLSLAGADTQYF
TRBD1,TRBJ1-2,TRBV4-3,many,TGCGCCAGCAGCCTAACGTGGGACAGTTTTCGGCATGGCTACACCTTC,CASSLTWDSFRHGYTF
NA,TRBJ1-3,TRBV29-1,few,TGCAGCGTCGCCCTCCGGGGAGGAAACACCATATATTTT,CSVALRGGNTIYF
NA,TRBJ1-1,TRBV12-3/TRBV12-4,few,TGTGCCAGCAGTTTAGAGGAGGGTGCAGCTTTCTTT,CASSLEEGAAFF
NA,TRBJ1-5,TRBV10-3,few,TGTGCCGCCCGAGGGCAGGGGCAAAGTGAGCCCCAGCATTTT,CAARGQGQSEPQHF
TRBD2,TRBJ2-7,TRBV27,few,TGTGCCAGCACCCCTAGCGGGGTGAGCTCCTACGAGCAGTACTTC,CASTPSGVSSYEQYF
TRBD1,TRBJ2-5,TRBV14,NA,TGTGCCAGCAGCCAGACCATAGACAGGGCACAAGAGACCCAGTACTTC,CASSQTIDRAQETQYF
TRBD2,TRBJ2-5,TRBV7-2,once,TGTGCCAGCAGCATAGGGGCGGGACTAGCGATATCGGAGACCCAGTACTTC,CASSIGAGLAISETQYF
TRBD2,TRBJ2-1,TRBV5-6,few,TGTGCCAGCAGCTCAGAGCGGGAGGGCCTCATCGAGCAGTTCTTC,CASSSEREGLIEQFF
TRBD1,TRBJ1-1,TRBV20-1,NA,TGCAGTGCTAGACGGACAGGGGGTACTGAAGCTTTCTTT,CSARRTGGTEAFF
NA,TRBJ2-5,TRBV27,NA,TGTGCCAGTGGGCCTGGTTTCGGGCAGGGTCGAGAGACCCAGTACTTC,CASGPGFGQGRETQYF
NA,TRBJ2-5,TRBV6-2/TRBV6-3,NA,TGTGCCAGCATGGCACTGCGGCAAGAGACCCAGTACTTC,CASMALRQETQYF
NA,TRBJ2-5,TRBV5-1,many,TGCGCCAGCAGCAGAGGACAGCAAGAGACCCAGTACTTC,CASSRGQQETQYF
NA,TRBJ1-5,TRBV18,NA,TGTGCCAGCTCACCCGGACAGAAGAATCAGCCCCAGCATTTT,CASSPGQKNQPQHF
NA,TRBJ2-1,TRBV6-5,few,TGTGCCAGCAGTTACTCGCACGGCTTGGGGGATGAGCAGTTCTTC,CASSYSHGLGDEQFF
TRBD1,TRBJ2-7,TRBV4-1,few,TGCGCCAGCAGCCCCAATTCCCGGGACAGGGGCTACGAGCAGTACTTC,CASSPNSRDRGYEQYF
TRBD1,TRBJ1-4,TRBV4-3,NA,TGCGCCAGCAGCCACAAAAAAAGGGGACAGGGGACGAATGAAAAACTGTTTTTT,CASSHKKRGQGTNEKLFF
NA,TRBJ2-1,TRBV13,many,TGTGCCAGCAGCTTAGGCCCTGGGGGACGGGAGCAGTTCTTC,CASSLGPGGREQFF
TRBD2,TRBJ2-3,TRBV6-1,NA,TGTGCCAGCAGTCGTGGACTAGCCTATACTTGGGATACGCAGTATTTT,CASSRGLAYTWDTQYF
NA,TRBJ2-3,TRBV2,many,TGTGCCAGCAGCAGATCCGGGACAACAGATACGCAGTATTTT,CASSRSGTTDTQYF
NA,TRBJ2-7,TRBV3-1,few,TGTGCCAGCAGCCACAAGTACGAGCAGTACTTC,CASSHKYEQYF
NA,TRBJ2-1,TRBV20-1,many,TGCAGTGCTAGGAAGGCAGGGGTGTACAATGAGCAGTTCTTC,CSARKAGVYNEQFF
TRBD2,TRBJ2-5,TRBV5-4,NA,TGTGCCAGCAGCCGGGGACTAGCGGGAGAAGGGACCCAGTACTTC,CASSRGLAGEGTQYF
NA,TRBJ2-1,TRBV20-1,NA,TGCAGTGCCATAAGCGGTTACTACAATGAGCAGTTCTTC,CSAISGYYNEQFF
NA,TRBJ2-5,TRBV14,NA,TGTGCCAGCATTGAGCAAGAGACCCAGTACTTC,CASIEQETQYF
NA,TRBJ1-2,TRBV12-3/TRBV12-4,NA,TGTGCCAGCAGCCCCTTTAACTATGGCTACACCTTC,CASSPFNYGYTF